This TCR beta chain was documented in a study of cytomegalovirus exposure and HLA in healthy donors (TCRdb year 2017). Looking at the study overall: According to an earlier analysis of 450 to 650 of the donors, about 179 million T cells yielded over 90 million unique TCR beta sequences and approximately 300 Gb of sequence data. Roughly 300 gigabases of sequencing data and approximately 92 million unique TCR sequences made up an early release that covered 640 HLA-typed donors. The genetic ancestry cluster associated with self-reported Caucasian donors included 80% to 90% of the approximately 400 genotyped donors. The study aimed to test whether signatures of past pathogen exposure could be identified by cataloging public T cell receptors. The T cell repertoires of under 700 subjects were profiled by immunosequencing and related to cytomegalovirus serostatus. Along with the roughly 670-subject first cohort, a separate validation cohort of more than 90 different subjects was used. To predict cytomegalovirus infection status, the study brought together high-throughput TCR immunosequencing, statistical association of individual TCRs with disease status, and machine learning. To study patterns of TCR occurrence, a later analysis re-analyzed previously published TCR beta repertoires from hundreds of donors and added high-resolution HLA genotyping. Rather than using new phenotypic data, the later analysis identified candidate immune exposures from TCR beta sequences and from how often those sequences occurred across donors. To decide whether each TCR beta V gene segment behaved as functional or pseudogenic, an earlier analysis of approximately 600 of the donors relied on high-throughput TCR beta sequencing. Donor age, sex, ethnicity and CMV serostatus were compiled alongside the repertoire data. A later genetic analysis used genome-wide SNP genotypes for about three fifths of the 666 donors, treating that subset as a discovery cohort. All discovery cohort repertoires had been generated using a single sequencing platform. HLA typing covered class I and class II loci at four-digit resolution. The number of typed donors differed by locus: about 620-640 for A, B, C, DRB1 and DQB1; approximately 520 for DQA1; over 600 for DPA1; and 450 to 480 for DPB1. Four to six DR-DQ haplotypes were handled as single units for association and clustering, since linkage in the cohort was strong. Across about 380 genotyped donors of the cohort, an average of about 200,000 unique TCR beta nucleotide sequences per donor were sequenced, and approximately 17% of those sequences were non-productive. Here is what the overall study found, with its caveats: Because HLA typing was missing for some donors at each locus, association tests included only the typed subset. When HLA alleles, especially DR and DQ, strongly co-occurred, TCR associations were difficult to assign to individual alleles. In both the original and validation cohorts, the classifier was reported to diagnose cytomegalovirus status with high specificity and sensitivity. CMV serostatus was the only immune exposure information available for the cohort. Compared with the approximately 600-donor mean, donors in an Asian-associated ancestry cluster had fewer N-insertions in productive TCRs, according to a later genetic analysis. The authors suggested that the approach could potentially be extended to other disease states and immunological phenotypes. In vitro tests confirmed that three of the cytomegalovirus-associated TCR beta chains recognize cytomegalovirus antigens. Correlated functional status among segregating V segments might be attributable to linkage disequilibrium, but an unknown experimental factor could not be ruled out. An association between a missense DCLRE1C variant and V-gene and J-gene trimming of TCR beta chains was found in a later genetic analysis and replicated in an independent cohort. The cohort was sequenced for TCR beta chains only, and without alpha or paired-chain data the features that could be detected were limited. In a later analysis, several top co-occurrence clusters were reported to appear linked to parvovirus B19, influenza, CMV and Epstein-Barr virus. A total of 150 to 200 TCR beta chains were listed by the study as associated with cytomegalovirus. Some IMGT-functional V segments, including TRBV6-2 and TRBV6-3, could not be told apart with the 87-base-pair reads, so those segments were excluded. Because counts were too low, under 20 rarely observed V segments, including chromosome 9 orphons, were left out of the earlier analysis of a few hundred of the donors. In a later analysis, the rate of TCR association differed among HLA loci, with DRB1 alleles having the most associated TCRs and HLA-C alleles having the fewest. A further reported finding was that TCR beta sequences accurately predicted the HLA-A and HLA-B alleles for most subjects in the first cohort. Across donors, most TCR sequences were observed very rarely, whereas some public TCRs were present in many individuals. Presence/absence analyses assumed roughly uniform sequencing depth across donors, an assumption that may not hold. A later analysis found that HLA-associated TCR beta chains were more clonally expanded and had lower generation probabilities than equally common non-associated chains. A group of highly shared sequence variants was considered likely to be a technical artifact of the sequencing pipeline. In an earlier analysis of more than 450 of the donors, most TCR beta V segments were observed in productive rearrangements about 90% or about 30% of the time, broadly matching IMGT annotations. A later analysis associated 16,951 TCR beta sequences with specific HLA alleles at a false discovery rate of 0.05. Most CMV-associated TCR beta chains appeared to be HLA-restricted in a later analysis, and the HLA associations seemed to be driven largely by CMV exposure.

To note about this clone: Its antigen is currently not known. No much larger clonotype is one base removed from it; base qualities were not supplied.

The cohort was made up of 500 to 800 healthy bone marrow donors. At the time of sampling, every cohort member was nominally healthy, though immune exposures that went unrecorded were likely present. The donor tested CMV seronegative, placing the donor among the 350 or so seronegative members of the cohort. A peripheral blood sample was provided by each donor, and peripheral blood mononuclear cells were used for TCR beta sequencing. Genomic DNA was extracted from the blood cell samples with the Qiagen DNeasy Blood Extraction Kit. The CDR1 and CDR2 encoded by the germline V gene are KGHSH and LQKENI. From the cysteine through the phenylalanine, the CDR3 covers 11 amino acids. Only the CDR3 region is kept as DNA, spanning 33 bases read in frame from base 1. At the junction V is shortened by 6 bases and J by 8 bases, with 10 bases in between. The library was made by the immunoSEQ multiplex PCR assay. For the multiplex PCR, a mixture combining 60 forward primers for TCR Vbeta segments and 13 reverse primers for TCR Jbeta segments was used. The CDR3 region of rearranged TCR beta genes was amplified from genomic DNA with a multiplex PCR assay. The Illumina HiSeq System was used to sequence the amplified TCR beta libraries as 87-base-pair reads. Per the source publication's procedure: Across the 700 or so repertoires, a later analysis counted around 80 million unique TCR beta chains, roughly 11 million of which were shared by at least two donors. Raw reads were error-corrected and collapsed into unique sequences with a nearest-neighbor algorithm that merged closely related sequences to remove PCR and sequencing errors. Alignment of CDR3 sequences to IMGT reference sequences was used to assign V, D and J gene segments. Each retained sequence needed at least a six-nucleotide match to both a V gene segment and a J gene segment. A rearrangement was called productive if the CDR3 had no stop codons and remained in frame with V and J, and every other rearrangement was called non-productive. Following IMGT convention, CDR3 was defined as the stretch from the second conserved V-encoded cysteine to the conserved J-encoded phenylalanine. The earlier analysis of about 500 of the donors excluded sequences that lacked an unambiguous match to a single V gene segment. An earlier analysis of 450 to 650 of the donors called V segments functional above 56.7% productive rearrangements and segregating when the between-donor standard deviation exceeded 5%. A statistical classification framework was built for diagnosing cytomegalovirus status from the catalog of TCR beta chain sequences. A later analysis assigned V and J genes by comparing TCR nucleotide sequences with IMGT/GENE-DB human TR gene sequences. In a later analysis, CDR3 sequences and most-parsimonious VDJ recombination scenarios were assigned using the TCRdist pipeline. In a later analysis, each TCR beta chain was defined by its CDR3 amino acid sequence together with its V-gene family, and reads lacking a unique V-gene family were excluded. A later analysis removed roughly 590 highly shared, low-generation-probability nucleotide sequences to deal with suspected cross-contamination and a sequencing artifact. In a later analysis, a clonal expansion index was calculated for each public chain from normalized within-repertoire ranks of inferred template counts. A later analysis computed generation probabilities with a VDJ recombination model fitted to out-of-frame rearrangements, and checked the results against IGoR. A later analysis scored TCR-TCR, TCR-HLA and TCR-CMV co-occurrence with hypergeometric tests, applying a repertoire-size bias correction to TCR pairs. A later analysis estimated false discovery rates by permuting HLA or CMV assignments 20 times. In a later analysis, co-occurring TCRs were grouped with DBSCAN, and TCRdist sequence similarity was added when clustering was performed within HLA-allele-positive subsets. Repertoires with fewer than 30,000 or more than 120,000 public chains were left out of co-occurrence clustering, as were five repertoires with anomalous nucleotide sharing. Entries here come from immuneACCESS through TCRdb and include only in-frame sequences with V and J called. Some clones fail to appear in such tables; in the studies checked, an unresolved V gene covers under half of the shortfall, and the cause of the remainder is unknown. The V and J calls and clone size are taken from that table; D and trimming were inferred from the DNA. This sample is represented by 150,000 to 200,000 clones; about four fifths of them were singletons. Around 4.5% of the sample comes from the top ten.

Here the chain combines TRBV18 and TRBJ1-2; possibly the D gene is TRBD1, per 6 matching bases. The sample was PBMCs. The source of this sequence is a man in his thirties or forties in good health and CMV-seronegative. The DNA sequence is TGTGCCAGCTCGTACAGGGACGGCTACACCTTC. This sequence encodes CASSYRDGYTF.